Each of the 19 T cell receptor beta chains below was sequenced from the same sample in a study of T cell repertoires in cytomegalovirus infection. TCRdb reprocessed the reads via MiXCR and lists one record per CDR3 protein. The sample lists more than 650,000 distinct CDR3 sequences, 35% occurring once. The specimen was PBMCs. The receptor source for this set is a human donor in good health (CMV status not recorded). Some clones in this sample may be carry-over from other donors' samples.

The J gene is TRBJ2-5, the V gene TRBV5-1; no firm D call. The V and J ends lost 4 bases and 4 bases respectively, with 20 bases between them. Germline V CDR1 and CDR2: SGHRS, YFSETQ. The CDR3 is made up of 16 amino acids. The CDR3 loop reads CASSEAVPSPVETQYF. The CDR3 DNA reads as TGCGCCAGCAGCGAGGCGGTCCCCAGTCCCGTAGAGACCCAGTACTTC.

The gene calls are TRBV7-2 and TRBJ2-1, with 13 bases fitting TRBD2. J was trimmed by 13 bases and V by 0 bases; bases with no gene match: 6. CDR1 and CDR2 (germline): SGHTA, FQGNSA. This CDR3 contains 15 residues. CDR3 DNA: TGTGCCAGCAGCTTAGCACTAGCGGGGGGGCCATATCAGTTCTTC. It codes for CASSLALAGGPYQFF.

The chain has TRBV7-2 and TRBJ2-7; 9 bases are shared with TRBD1. From germline, CDR1 is SGHTA and CDR2 FQGNSA. The CDR3 runs 14 residues. V gave up 4 bases and J gave up 6 bases; unmatched junction bases: 7. The CDR3 spells CASSSPGQGGEQYF. CDR3 in DNA: TGTGCCAGCAGCTCACCGGGACAGGGCGGCGAGCAGTACTTC.

The chain links TRBV12-3 or TRBV12-4 to TRBJ1-5; no firm D call. This CDR3 has 14 amino acids. Trimming removed 2 bases from V and 7 bases from J, with 12 bases in between. The CDR3 spells CASSLIGKGQPQHF. The CDR3 DNA reads as TGTGCCAGCAGTTTAATCGGGAAAGGACAGCCCCAGCATTTT.

The V gene is TRBV2, the J gene TRBJ1-1, with D perhaps matching TRBD1 (6 bases). Germline values: CDR1 SNHLY, CDR2 FYNNEI. Trimming left V 4 bases short and J 1 base short, with 13 bases between. CDR3 length equals 15 residues. CDR3 coding DNA: TGTGCCAGCAGTGTTTATAAGACAGGGAACACTGAAGCTTTCTTT. Translation: CASSVYKTGNTEAFF.

Notes on this clonotype: Relative to the germline gene, one junction end is altered; a read error may explain this. The chain uses TRBV28 and TRBJ1-1, with D perhaps TRBD1 (6 bases). In germline, CDR1 is MDHEN, CDR2 SYDVKM. The CDR3 totals 14 residues. CDR3 nucleotides: TGTTCCAGCAACTCCGGGGGGCCGAGGACTGAAGCTTTCTTT. Residues: CSSNSGGPRTEAFF.

V gene TRBV7-8 combines with J gene TRBJ2-3, with 10 bases matching TRBD1. J gave up 1 base and V 5 bases, and 6 bases lay outside the gene matches. The CDR3 is 16 residues long. In germline, CDR1 is SGHVS, CDR2 FQNEAQ. This CDR3 is CASSRTGGRGTDTQYF. Here the CDR3 DNA reads TGTGCCAGCAGCCGGACAGGGGGTAGAGGCACAGATACGCAGTATTTT.

The genes are TRBV28 and TRBJ2-4; 7 nucleotides match TRBD2. V lost 7 bases, J lost 8 bases, and 8 bases stayed unmatched. CDR3 length equals 13 residues. Per germline, CDR1 MDHEN and CDR2 SYDVKM. The CDR3 DNA follows: TGTGCCAGCATCCCGTCCGGGAGGTACATTCAGTACTTC. This gives the protein CASIPSGRYIQYF.

The table lists this clonotype with a few counts. CDR3 amino acids: CASSEGGAGGYTDTQYF. The CDR3 DNA follows: TGTGCCAGCAGTGAGGGTGGGGCGGGGGGCTACACAGATACGCAGTATTTT. The chain carries TRBV28 and TRBJ2-3; 8 positions agree with TRBD2. The V gene end was trimmed by 5 bases and the J gene end by 2 bases; junction bases not matched to a gene: 12. In germline, CDR1 is MDHEN, CDR2 SYDVKM. The length of the CDR3 is 17 residues.

With regard to this clonotype: A much larger clone differs from this one at a single base, so this may be a read error. The chain employs TRBV7-2 and TRBJ2-5; TRBD2 is a possible D gene (5 bases). Germline V CDR1 and CDR2: SGHTA, FQGNSA. V dropped 1 base and J dropped 9 bases, with 18 bases sitting between them. This CDR3 has 15 amino acids. The CDR3 DNA sequence: TGTGCCAGCAGCTTAGGAGCAAGCGGATCCTGGGCCCAGTACTTC. This encodes CASSLGASGSWAQYF. Full variable domain (missing parts from reference TRBV7-2 and TRBJ2-5): GAGVSQSPSNKVTEKGKDVELRCDPISGHTALYWYRQSLGQGLEFLIYFQGNSAPDKSGLPSDRFSAERTGGSVSTLTIQRTQQEDSAVYLCASSLGASGSWAQYFGPGTRLLVL.

The genes are TRBV7-9 and TRBJ2-3, with D perhaps matching TRBD2 (5 bases). The V gene lost 0 bases and the J gene lost 3 bases, with 13 bases spanning the gap. CDR3 length equals 16 residues. CDR1 and CDR2 from the germline V gene are SEHNR and FQNEAQ (reference sequence). For the CDR3, the DNA is TGTGCCAGCAGCTTAGCATTCGGGGTTCGGACAGATACGCAGTATTTT. Its protein product is CASSLAFGVRTDTQYF.

As for this clonotype: One junction end disagrees with the germline gene, perhaps due to a read error. This sequence joins TRBV7-7 and TRBJ2-1, with D maybe TRBD1 (5 bases). CDR1 is SSHAT, CDR2 FNYEAQ, per germline (reference sequence). The CDR3 runs to 15 residues. The CDR3 spells CASSFESGSYNEQFF. The CDR3, as DNA: TGTGCTAGCAGCTTTGAGTCAGGGTCCTACAATGAGCAGTTCTTC.

The V and J genes are TRBV7-8 and TRBJ1-1; 9 bases are a match to TRBD1. The ends lost 5 bases at V and 1 base at J; junction bases unmatched: 8. The CDR3 extends over 16 amino acids. Germline CDR1 and CDR2: SGHVS and FQNEAQ. Written as DNA, the CDR3 is TGTGCCAGCAGCCCAACAGGGGGCCTAACGAACACTGAAGCTTTCTTT. Protein: CASSPTGGLTNTEAFF.

This clonotype appeared a few times. At one end, the junction sequence differs from germline, possibly due to a read error. The chain recombines TRBV28 with TRBJ2-7; 9 bases are a match to TRBD2. The CDR3 runs to 13 residues. Germline V lookup: CDR1 MDHEN, CDR2 SYDVKM. The CDR3 nucleotides are TGTGCCAGCGGTTTAGCGGGAGTTTACGAGCAGTACTTC. Translated, it gives CASGLAGVYEQYF.

In the case of this clonotype: The junction differs from germline at one of its ends, possibly a read error. This chain links TRBV28 with TRBJ2-2, with D perhaps matching TRBD2 (5 bases). This CDR3 spans 13 amino acids. Germline V gives CDR1 MDHEN, CDR2 SYDVKM. The CDR3 loop is CARSFRFPGEMFF. CDR3 nucleotide sequence: TGTGCCAGAAGTTTCCGCTTCCCCGGGGAGATGTTTTTT.

This clonotype has ten or more counts. The chain combines TRBV19 with TRBJ1-5; D remains unclear. The V gene's germline CDR1 is LNHDA and CDR2 SQIVND (reference sequence). The CDR3 covers 14 residues. V dropped 4 bases and J dropped 3 bases, with 10 bases sitting between them. CDR3 in DNA: TGTGCCAGTAGTAGGGAGAGAAACAATCAGCCCCAGCATTTT. This codes for CASSRERNNQPQHF.

This clonotype has more than one count but fewer than ten. The J gene is TRBJ2-3, the V gene TRBV11-3; 10 bases line up with TRBD2. The CDR3 loop spans 16 amino acids. CDR1 and CDR2 from the germline V gene are SGHNT and YENEEA. J lost 2 bases, V lost 3 bases, and 5 bases had no gene match. CDR3 coding DNA: TGTGCCAGCAGCTTGGGGACTAGCGTGATCACAGATACGCAGTATTTT. It codes for CASSLGTSVITDTQYF.

Of note for this clonotype: One end of the junction does not line up with germline, which may come from a read error. The V and J genes are TRBV29-1 and TRBJ1-1; D possibly corresponds to TRBD1 (5 bases). CDR1 SQVTM and CDR2 ANQGSEA come from the germline V gene. The CDR3 length is 11 residues. The CDR3, as DNA: TGCGGCGTAAGGGGATCCCATGAAGCTTTCTTT. Translation: CGVRGSHEAFF.

The V call is TRBV27, the J call TRBJ2-5; the match to TRBD2 covers 8 bases. The V and J ends lost 5 bases and 0 bases, in that order; junction bases with no gene match: 5. Germline-derived CDR1 and CDR2 are MNHEY and SMNVEV (reference sequence). The CDR3 sequence is 15 residues long. CDR3 protein: CASSHLAGYQETQYF. The CDR3 DNA sequence: TGTGCCAGCAGTCACTTAGCGGGGTACCAAGAGACCCAGTACTTC.